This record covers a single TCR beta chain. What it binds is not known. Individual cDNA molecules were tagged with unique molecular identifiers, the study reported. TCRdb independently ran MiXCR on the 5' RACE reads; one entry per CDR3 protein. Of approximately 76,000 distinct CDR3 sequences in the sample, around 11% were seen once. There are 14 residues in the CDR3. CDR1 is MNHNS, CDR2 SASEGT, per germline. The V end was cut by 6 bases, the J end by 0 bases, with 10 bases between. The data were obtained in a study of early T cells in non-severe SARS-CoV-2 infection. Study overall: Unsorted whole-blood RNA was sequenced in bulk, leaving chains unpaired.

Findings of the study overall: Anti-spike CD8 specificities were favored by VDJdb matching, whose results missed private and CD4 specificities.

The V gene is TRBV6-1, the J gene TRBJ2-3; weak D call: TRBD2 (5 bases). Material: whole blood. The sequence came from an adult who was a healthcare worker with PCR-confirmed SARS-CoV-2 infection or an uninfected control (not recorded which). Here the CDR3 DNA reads TGTGCCAGCAGCCCCTGGACTAGCACAGATACGCAGTATTTT. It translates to CASSPWTSTDTQYF.